The 27 T cell receptor beta chains given below trace back to one sample, sequenced in a study of T cells after yellow fever vaccination. Using its own MiXCR run on the 5' RACE reads, TCRdb lists one record per CDR3 protein. The sample records 150,000 to 200,000 distinct CDR3 sequences, 6% to 7.5% being singletons. The sequenced sample was CD4+ T cells sorted from PBMCs, obtained about 5 days after the first yellow fever vaccination. The receptor source for this set is a man aged 18-30 years who received the YFV17D yellow fever vaccine.

The chain employs TRBV7-9 and TRBJ2-3; the D gene is possibly TRBD2 (6 bases). Trimming took 5 bases from V and 0 from J, leaving 9 bases between them. The germline CDR1 and CDR2 sequences are SEHNR and FQNEAQ (reference sequence). The CDR3 has 14 amino acids. In DNA form, the CDR3 reads TGTGCCAGCAGCCGGGACTTGAGCACAGATACGCAGTATTTT. It encodes CASSRDLSTDTQYF.

Note on this clonotype: Because the CDR3 is missing its conserved closing phenylalanine or tryptophan, this is likely a read error. The CDR3 DNA reads TGCAGCGTTGAAACGGGGGGCCTCTCTGGGGCCAACGTCCTGACTTGC. This translates into CSVETGGLSGANVLTC. The rearrangement joins TRBV29-1 to TRBJ2-6; a possible D gene is TRBD2 (7 bases). The CDR3 length is 16 residues. Germline CDR1 is SQVTM and CDR2 is ANQGSEA. V dropped 2 bases and J dropped 0 bases, with 11 bases sitting between them.

This chain uses TRBV7-9 with TRBJ2-1, with D possibly being TRBD2 (6 bases). Germline loops: CDR1 SEHNR, CDR2 FQNEAQ (reference sequence). V lost 5 bases and J lost 6, with 26 bases in between. The CDR3 consists of 18 residues. CDR3 region: CASSGVVQAGRIPNEQFF. In DNA form, the CDR3 reads TGTGCCAGCAGCGGTGTCGTTCAGGCAGGGAGGATACCCAATGAGCAGTTCTTC.

This clonotype was found a few times. The chain uses TRBV7-2 and TRBJ2-1; 7 bases match TRBD1. Germline lookup yields CDR1 SGHTA and CDR2 FQGNSA. The CDR3 runs 15 residues. V shed 1 base and J 6 bases; nucleotides not matched to a gene: 6. The DNA of the CDR3 is TGTGCCAGCAGCTTAGACAGGGGTGGATTCAATGAGCAGTTCTTC. It encodes CASSLDRGGFNEQFF.

This clonotype appeared a few times. V gene TRBV20-1 combines with J gene TRBJ1-6; unclear D gene. V shed 2 bases and J shed 3 bases, with 8 bases lying between them. The CDR3 is made up of 14 amino acids. Germline loops: CDR1 DFQATT, CDR2 SNEGSKA (reference sequence). The CDR3 DNA reads TGCAGTGCTAGAACCGAGCACTATAATTCACCCCTCCACTTT. Encoded protein: CSARTEHYNSPLHF.

The gene calls are TRBV7-2 and TRBJ1-2, with a weak D call TRBD1 (6 bases). Germline V gene data show CDR1 as SGHTA and CDR2 as FQGNSA. The CDR3 has 14 residues. V was cut by 1 base and J by 8 bases, with 14 bases left in between. The CDR3 DNA is TGTGCCAGCAGCTTAGGACACACAGGGTACGGCTACACCTTC. It specifies CASSLGHTGYGYTF.

Many counts were recorded for this clonotype. The genes are TRBV7-2 and TRBJ2-5; the D is unclear. Germline V gene lookup returns CDR1 SGHTA and CDR2 FQGNSA. V lost 1 base and J 5 bases, leaving 8 bases between the germline ends. The CDR3 has 13 amino acids. The CDR3 loop is CASSLGAMETQYF. The CDR3 DNA sequence: TGTGCCAGCAGCTTAGGGGCAATGGAGACCCAGTACTTC.

The gene calls are TRBV19 and TRBJ2-5; perhaps TRBD1 as D (5 bases). This CDR3 comprises 14 residues. Germline lookup yields CDR1 LNHDA and CDR2 SQIVND (reference sequence). With 4 bases removed from V and 2 bases from J, the gap between germline ends came to 11 bases. The CDR3 region is CASSTLQVQETQYF. CDR3 bases: TGTGCCAGTAGTACCTTACAGGTTCAAGAGACCCAGTACTTC.

In the case of this clonotype: A single base separates this from a much larger clone, so it may be a read error. The rearrangement links TRBV2 to TRBJ2-3; 9 bases are shared with TRBD2. Per the germline V gene, CDR1 is SNHLY and CDR2 is FYNNEI. This CDR3 has 17 residues. The CDR3 spells CAISFFSGLAGPDTQYF. The CDR3 DNA follows: TGTGCCATCAGTTTCTTCTCCGGGCTAGCGGGGCCAGATACGCAGTATTTT. The full variable domain, rest sourced from reference TRBV2 and TRBJ2-3, is EPEVTQTPSHQVTQMGQEVILRCVPISNHLYFYWYRQILGQKVEFLVSFYNNEISEKSEIFDDQFSVERPDGSNFTLKIRSTKLEDSAMYFCAISFFSGLAGPDTQYFGPGTRLTVL.

This clonotype was recorded a few times. The gene calls are TRBV14 and TRBJ1-2; D is unresolved. Germline V CDR1 and CDR2: SGHDN, FVKESK. V was shortened by 1 base and J by 7 bases, with 16 bases between the two germline ends. This CDR3 has 15 residues. CDR3 residues: CASSQAMALVGGYTF. Written as DNA, the CDR3 is TGTGCCAGCAGCCAAGCCATGGCCTTGGTTGGTGGCTACACCTTC.

In this sample, this clonotype turned up many times. The chain employs TRBV6-1 and TRBJ2-1; 12 bases agree with TRBD2. Germline CDR1 is MNHNS and CDR2 is SASEGT. The CDR3 consists of 17 residues. The V and J ends lost 5 bases and 3 bases, in that order; junction bases with no gene match: 8. The CDR3 is CASSKHPGLAGYNEQFF. The CDR3 nucleotides are TGTGCCAGCAGTAAACATCCGGGACTAGCGGGCTACAATGAGCAGTTCTTC.

Ten or more counts support this clonotype. The chain uses TRBV6-1 and TRBJ1-6; TRBD1 is a possible D gene (5 bases). The CDR3 length is 15 residues. V was clipped by 3 bases and J by 8 bases, with 14 bases between them. Germline assignment: CDR1 MNHNS and CDR2 SASEGT. The CDR3 is CASSDPGEGYSPLHF. The CDR3 DNA is TGTGCCAGCAGTGATCCGGGAGAGGGGTATTCACCCCTCCACTTT.

This clonotype was counted ten times or more. V is TRBV3-1 and J is TRBJ2-3, with TRBD1 matching over 7 bases. CDR3 size: 14 residues. The germline gives CDR1 LGHDT, CDR2 YNNKEL (reference sequence). V dropped 6 bases and J dropped 1; count of bases not matched to a gene: 4. The DNA for the CDR3 is TGTGCCAGCAGAACCGGGACAGGCACAGATACGCAGTATTTT. It translates to CASRTGTGTDTQYF.

This clonotype was recorded at least ten times. V is TRBV7-3 and J is TRBJ2-1; 10 nucleotides align to TRBD2. The junction had 3 bases not matched to a gene; V was cut back by 4 bases and J by 0 bases. The CDR3 has 16 amino acids. Germline assignment: CDR1 SGHTA and CDR2 FQGTGA. The chain's CDR3 is CASSSRTSGSYNEQFF. CDR3 nucleotides: TGTGCCAGCAGCTCCCGGACTAGCGGCTCCTACAATGAGCAGTTCTTC.

This clonotype was counted at least ten times. The gene calls are TRBV2 and TRBJ1-5; D is ambiguous. CDR1 SNHLY and CDR2 FYNNEI come from the germline V gene. V was pared by 4 bases and J by 4 bases, with 14 bases between. CDR3 length equals 15 residues. CDR3 nucleotide sequence: TGTGCCAGCAGTGGGGCGGTCAATAGGAATCAGCCCCAGCATTTT. It is translated as CASSGAVNRNQPQHF.

This clonotype was found a few times. The CDR3 coding sequence is TGTGCTAGTGGCTCGACGGACGCGAACACTGAAGCTTTCTTT. Amino acids: CASGSTDANTEAFF. The V and J genes are TRBV12-5 and TRBJ1-1; D is undetermined. This CDR3 spans 14 amino acids. V was cut by 6 bases and J by 1 base, with 12 bases left in between. Germline values: CDR1 LGHNT, CDR2 FRNRAP.

A few counts support this clonotype. V is TRBV20-1 and J is TRBJ2-1; weak D call: TRBD1 (5 bases). The V end was cut by 2 bases, the J end by 0 bases, with 17 bases between. CDR3 length equals 17 residues. The germline V gene encodes CDR1 DFQATT and CDR2 SNEGSKA (reference sequence). CDR3 residues: CSARPRHRLLSYNEQFF. CDR3 sequence (DNA): TGCAGTGCTAGACCTCGCCACAGGCTCCTCTCCTACAATGAGCAGTTCTTC.

This clonotype has just a few counts. The CDR3 region is CASSEYWRKAASGNTIYF. DNA for the CDR3: TGTGCCAGCAGTGAATACTGGAGGAAGGCCGCCTCTGGAAACACCATATATTTT. The rearrangement joins TRBV6-1 to TRBJ1-3; D uncertain. The germline V gene has CDR1 MNHNS and CDR2 SASEGT. V lost 2 bases to trimming and J lost 0 bases, with 17 bases between them. The CDR3 spans 18 residues.

This clonotype has at least ten counts. The chain has TRBV6-1 and TRBJ2-1; the D gene is possibly TRBD1 (6 bases). Trimming shortened V by 6 bases and J by 12 bases, and 18 bases separated the two germline ends. This CDR3 comprises 13 residues. CDR1 is MNHNS, CDR2 SASEGT, per germline. CDR3 in DNA: TGTGCCAGCAGGCCAACAGGGAATGGATGGCAGTTCTTC. This gives the protein CASRPTGNGWQFF.

The genes are TRBV6-5 and TRBJ2-4; 9 bases are shared with TRBD1. CDR3 length: 16 amino acids. The trim removed 3 bases at V and 4 bases at J, leaving 7 bases unmatched. Germline V gives CDR1 MNHEY, CDR2 SVGAGI. The DNA of the CDR3 is TGTGCCAGCAGTTATACAGGGGGCGACAAGAAAAACATTCAGTACTTC. It specifies CASSYTGGDKKNIQYF.

This clonotype was seen a handful of times. The chain is built from TRBV14 and TRBJ2-5; D is undetermined. From germline, CDR1 is SGHDN and CDR2 FVKESK. V was trimmed by 0 bases and J by 5 bases, leaving 4 bases between them. This CDR3 is built from 12 residues. CDR3 nucleotides: TGTGCCAGCAGCCAAGATTGGGAGACCCAGTACTTC. This codes for CASSQDWETQYF.

This clonotype was recorded many times. This chain connects TRBV4-3 to TRBJ1-4, with a tentative D call TRBD1 (5 bases). The CDR3 covers 16 residues. V lost 1 base, J lost 4 bases, and 13 bases lay in between. Germline V gene data show CDR1 as LGHNA and CDR2 as YSLEER. CDR3 sequence: CASSQGDPGYNEKLFF. DNA for the CDR3: TGCGCCAGCAGCCAAGGGGACCCCGGGTATAATGAAAAACTGTTTTTT.

This clonotype was seen a handful of times. The V call is TRBV18, the J call TRBJ2-5; D not certain. The CDR3 spans 13 residues. V was shortened by 0 bases and J by 5 bases, with 7 bases between the two germline ends. Germline V CDR1 and CDR2: KGHSH, LQKENI. The CDR3 is CASSPPSWETQYF. In DNA form, the CDR3 reads TGTGCCAGCTCACCACCGAGTTGGGAGACCCAGTACTTC.

This clonotype has a count of ten or more. The rearrangement links TRBV28 to TRBJ2-6, with a possible D match to TRBD1 (6 bases). CDR1 MDHEN and CDR2 SYDVKM come from the germline V gene. V was shortened by 5 bases and J by 11 bases, with 16 bases between the two germline ends. CDR3 length equals 14 residues. Written as DNA, the CDR3 is TGTGCCAGCAGTCCTCCAGGGGAATCGGACGTCCTGACTTTC. It specifies CASSPPGESDVLTF.

This clonotype was observed at least ten times. The V gene is TRBV5-1, the J gene TRBJ2-1; a possible D gene is TRBD2 (5 bases). The germline CDR1 and CDR2 sequences are SGHRS and YFSETQ. Trimming removed 2 bases from V and 4 bases from J, with 10 bases in between. This CDR3 spans 14 amino acids. For the CDR3, the DNA is TGCGCCAGCAGCTTCTCGAGGGTTTACAATGAGCAGTTCTTC. This gives the protein CASSFSRVYNEQFF.

This clonotype was counted ten times or more. V gene TRBV6-1 combines with J gene TRBJ1-1; D call uncertain. Germline CDR1 MNHNS, CDR2 SASEGT. Between the trimmed V and J ends, which lost 6 bases and 6 bases, there was a span of 14 bases. The CDR3 totals 13 residues. CDR3 coding DNA: TGTGCCAGCAGACCTAGATCGGGCGCTGAAGCTTTCTTT. Its protein product is CASRPRSGAEAFF.

This clonotype was seen repeatedly, ten times or more. The chain carries TRBV5-1 and TRBJ1-1, with D tentatively TRBD1 (5 bases). In germline, CDR1 is SGHRS, CDR2 YFSETQ. The CDR3 covers 16 residues. Between the trimmed V and J ends, which lost 0 bases and 1 base, there was a span of 13 bases. Here the CDR3 reads CASSLEGVRTNTEAFF. The CDR3 bases are TGCGCCAGCAGCTTGGAAGGGGTGCGGACGAACACTGAAGCTTTCTTT.